This T cell receptor (beta chain) is drawn from a study of blood T cell repertoires in COVID-19 (dated by TCRdb to about 2020). For the study in its entirety: Samples covering the acute and convalescent phases of COVID-19 were provided by collaborators in the United States, Italy and Spain. Samples came from the ongoing ImmuneRACE study (first 160 participants) plus 1,254 subjects from 6 global collaborators. The repertoires were released in a freely available public database intended as a resource for research on the immune response to SARS-CoV-2. Where available, HLA class I and class II types were taken from metadata supplied by the sample provider and were not determined by assay-based typing. Subjects who had been exposed to COVID-19, were actively infected with it, or had recovered from it provided the deeply sampled blood TCRbeta repertoires that made up the dataset. A de-identified subject ID, COVID-19 status, age in years and sex were almost always included in the sample metadata. The prospective study material was composed of cDNA or gDNA derived from T cells, B-cell-depleted T cells, or PBMCs. Paper-wide results and their limitations: The quantity of clinical and demographic metadata differed by source and by participant and was supplied without curation.

On this clone itself: It lacks a known antigen. The sample holds no much larger clone one base away, and base qualities are not on file.

TCRbeta CDR3 regions were amplified from genomic DNA by means of the immunoSEQ Assay, a bias-controlled multiplex PCR. The original methods were these. Within the assay, amplification of reference gene primers was used to estimate how many nucleated cells each sample contained. To quantify the absolute abundance of each unique TCRbeta CDR3 rearrangement, sequence reads were collapsed and filtered. For each sample, productive Simpson clonality was calculated as the square root of Simpson's diversity index across productive rearrangements. Imported from immuneACCESS, the table was reduced by TCRdb to in-frame sequences with V and J called. These copies leave out some clones; in studies compared against another copy, an unresolved V gene accounts for under half, and the cause of the remainder is not known. V and J calls and clone size follow that table, whereas D and trimming were derived from the DNA. In all, the sample holds more than 80,000 clones, and about two thirds of those were seen once. The ten most abundant clones make up 0.9% of the sample.

Via the germline V gene, CDR1 is SGHTA and CDR2 FQGNSA. V is cut by 2 bases and J by 7 bases, and the space between the germline ends is 8 bases. The CDR3 goes from the cysteine to the phenylalanine over 12 residues. Only CDR3 DNA remains: 36 bases, in frame from the first base. Whole blood was collected in K2EDTA tubes by collaborating institutions according to the institutions' own protocols. Collaborator samples were shipped for TCRbeta analysis as frozen whole blood, isolated PBMCs, or DNA extracted from either sample type. The receptor was derived from a human donor with acute or convalescent COVID-19. The donor label of this sample is uncertain. The sequencing input was peripheral blood. The chain is made from TRBV7-2 and TRBJ2-5; TRBD1 is a weak D gene call, 5 bases matching. The CDR3 region has the sequence CASSLSDRTQYF. The DNA sequence is as follows: TGTGCCAGCAGCTTATCCGACAGGACCCAGTACTTC.